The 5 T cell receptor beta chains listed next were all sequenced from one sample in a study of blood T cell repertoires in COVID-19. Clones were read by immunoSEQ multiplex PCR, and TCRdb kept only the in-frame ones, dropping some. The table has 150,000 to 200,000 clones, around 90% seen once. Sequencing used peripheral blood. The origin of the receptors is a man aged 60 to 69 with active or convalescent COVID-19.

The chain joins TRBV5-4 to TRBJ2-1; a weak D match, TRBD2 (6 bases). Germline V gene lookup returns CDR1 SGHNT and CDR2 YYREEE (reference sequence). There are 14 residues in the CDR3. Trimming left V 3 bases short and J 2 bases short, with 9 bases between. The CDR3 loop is CASSSVAAYNEQFF. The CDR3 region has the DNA TGTGCCAGCAGCTCGGTAGCGGCCTACAATGAGCAGTTCTTC. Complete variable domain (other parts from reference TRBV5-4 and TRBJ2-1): ETGVTQSPTHLIKTRGQQVTLRCSSQSGHNTVSWYQQALGQGPQFIFQYYREEENGRGNFPPRFSGLQFPNYSSELNVNALELDDSALYLCASSSVAAYNEQFFGPGTRLTVL.

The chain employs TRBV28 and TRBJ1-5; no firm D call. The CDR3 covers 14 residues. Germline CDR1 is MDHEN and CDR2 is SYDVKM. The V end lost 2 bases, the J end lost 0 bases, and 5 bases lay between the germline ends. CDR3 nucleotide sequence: TGTGCCAGCAGTTTACAGGATAGCAATCAGCCCCAGCATTTT. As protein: CASSLQDSNQPQHF.

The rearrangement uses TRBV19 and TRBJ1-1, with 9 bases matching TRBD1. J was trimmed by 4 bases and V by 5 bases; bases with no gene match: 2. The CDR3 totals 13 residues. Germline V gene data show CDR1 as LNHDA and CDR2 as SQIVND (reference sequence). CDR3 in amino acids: CASSSGQGTEAFF. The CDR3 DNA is TGTGCCAGTAGTTCGGGACAGGGCACTGAAGCTTTCTTT.

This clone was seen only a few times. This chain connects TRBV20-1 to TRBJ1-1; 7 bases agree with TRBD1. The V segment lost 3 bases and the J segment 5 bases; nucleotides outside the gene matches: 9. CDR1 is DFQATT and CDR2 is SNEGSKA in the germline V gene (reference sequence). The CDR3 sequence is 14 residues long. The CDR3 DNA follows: TGCAGTGCTAGTTCACAGGGGACGGGGACTGAAGCTTTCTTT. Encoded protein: CSASSQGTGTEAFF.

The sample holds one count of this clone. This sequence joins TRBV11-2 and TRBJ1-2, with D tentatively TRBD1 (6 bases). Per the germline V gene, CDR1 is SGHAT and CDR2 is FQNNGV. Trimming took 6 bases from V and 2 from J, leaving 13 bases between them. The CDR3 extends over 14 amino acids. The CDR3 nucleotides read TGTGCCAGCAGGGACAGAGAACTCAACTATGGCTACACCTTC. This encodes CASRDRELNYGYTF.